This entry features one T cell receptor beta chain sequence. The authors' processing: From reference gene primer amplification, estimates of nucleated cell counts were derived. Using immunoSEQ multiplex PCR, the repertoire was profiled, and TCRdb retains in-frame clones only, with some absent. V, J and clone size reflect that table, while D and trimming were determined from the DNA. The sample holds tens of thousands of clones, roughly 92% seen once. The sample originates from a study of blood T cell repertoires in COVID-19. For the study at large: Material from acute and convalescent COVID-19 was sourced from the United States, Italy and Spain. From T cells, B-cell-depleted T cells, or PBMCs came the material, which was cDNA or gDNA.

With 6 bases clipped from V and 7 bases from J, the junction kept 3 bases outside the gene matches. The CDR3 totals 13 residues. The J gene is TRBJ1-6, the V gene TRBV12-3 or TRBV12-4, with 7 bases identical to TRBD1. The specimen was peripheral blood. The clonotype comes from a human donor in a cohort sampled during active COVID-19. CDR3: CASRDRVNSPLHF. The DNA for the CDR3 is TGTGCCAGCAGAGACAGGGTAAATTCACCCCTCCACTTT.